The 18 T cell receptor beta chains below were found in one sample sequenced in a study of T cell responses to AZD1222 COVID-19 vaccine. Sequencing used immunoSEQ multiplex PCR; TCRdb keeps in-frame clones, though not all of them. The sample carries some 140,000 clones, roughly 90% recorded once. The material was peripheral blood, obtained on day 0 of AZD1222 vaccination. Receptor source: an adult in good health.

The V gene is TRBV11-3, the J gene TRBJ1-6, with D perhaps TRBD1 (6 bases). The CDR3 is 17 residues long. Germline loops: CDR1 SGHNT, CDR2 YENEEA. Trimming took off 0 bases at V and 8 bases at J, with 17 bases between the two ends. The CDR3 DNA follows: TGTGCCAGCAGCTTAGATCGGAGCAGGGGATTGGATTCACCCCTCCACTTT. Protein sequence: CASSLDRSRGLDSPLHF.

V and J are TRBV11-3 and TRBJ2-3; 11 bases match TRBD1. The V gene's germline CDR1 is SGHNT and CDR2 YENEEA. Trimming removed 5 bases from V and 6 bases from J; junction bases left unmatched: 13. This CDR3 is 17 amino acids long. CDR3: CASSIRGQGAFGDTQYF. The CDR3 nucleotides are TGTGCCAGCAGCATTAGAGGACAGGGGGCATTCGGTGATACGCAGTATTTT. Variable domain in full (rest from reference TRBV11-3 and TRBJ2-3): EAGVVQSPRYKIIEKKQPVAFWCNPISGHNTLYWYLQNLGQGPELLIRYENEEAVDDSQLPKDRFSAERLKGVDSTLKIQPAELGDSAVYLCASSIRGQGAFGDTQYFGPGTRLTVL.

The CDR3 protein is CASSFFLGGVRSSGANVLTF. The CDR3 DNA reads as TGTGCCAGCAGCTTTTTTCTCGGCGGGGTCCGCTCCTCTGGGGCCAACGTCCTGACTTTC. The V gene is TRBV5-4, the J gene TRBJ2-6, with D tentatively TRBD2 (6 bases). CDR3 length equals 20 residues. The V end was cut by 2 bases, the J end by 0 bases, with 21 bases between. The germline CDR1 and CDR2 sequences are SGHNT and YYREEE (reference sequence).

The rearrangement joins TRBV2 to TRBJ2-7; unclear D gene. Between the trimmed V and J ends, which lost 5 bases and 5 bases, there was a span of 16 bases. CDR3 length: 14 residues. Germline V gene data show CDR1 as SNHLY and CDR2 as FYNNEI. The CDR3 nucleotides are TGTGCCAGCAGTTTCCGGGCCCTCGGGCACGAGCAGTACTTC. Translation gives CASSFRALGHEQYF.

This chain links TRBV28 with TRBJ2-3, with a weak D call TRBD1 (6 bases). This CDR3 region has 16 residues. Between the trimmed V and J ends, which lost 8 bases and 0 bases, there was a span of 18 bases. Germline CDR1 and CDR2: MDHEN and SYDVKM. The DNA for the CDR3 is TGTGCCAGCGAGGGGGTAGGGGGACCCAGCACAGATACGCAGTATTTT. Its protein product is CASEGVGGPSTDTQYF. The variable domain in full, completed from reference TRBV28 and TRBJ2-3, reads DVKVTQSSRYLVKRTGEKVFLECVQDMDHENMFWYRQDPGLGLRLIYFSYDVKMKEKGDIPEGYSVSREKKERFSLILESASTNQTSMYLCASEGVGGPSTDTQYFGPGTRLTVL.

The V call is TRBV19, the J call TRBJ2-1, with a possible D match to TRBD2 (5 bases). The CDR3 contains 14 residues. Germline V gene sequence: CDR1 LNHDA, CDR2 SQIVND (reference sequence). Trimming removed 3 bases at V and 9 bases at J, with 15 bases between. The DNA for the CDR3 is TGTGCCAGTAGTATCCGAGAGCGGAGGAGTGAGCAGTTCTTC. The encoded protein is CASSIRERRSEQFF.

The rearrangement links TRBV13 to TRBJ2-7; D is possibly TRBD2 (5 bases). Germline V gene sequence: CDR1 PRHDT, CDR2 FYEKMQ (reference sequence). This CDR3 comprises 15 residues. The V end was cut by 1 base, the J end by 7 bases, with 17 bases between. CDR3 sequence: CASSLEGPGSGEQYF. The CDR3 DNA follows: TGTGCCAGCAGCTTAGAGGGCCCGGGGTCGGGAGAGCAGTACTTC.

The chain couples TRBV9 to TRBJ1-1, with TRBD1 as a possible D gene (5 bases). This CDR3 is built from 16 residues. Germline CDR1 reads SGDLS; CDR2 reads YYNGEE. V was cut by 3 bases and J by 0 bases, with 15 bases left in between. CDR3 in amino acids: CASSGPGGALNTEAFF. The CDR3 DNA is TGTGCCAGCAGCGGGCCGGGCGGGGCGTTGAACACTGAAGCTTTCTTT.

This clone was counted once. The chain couples TRBV7-6 to TRBJ2-3; 11 bases are a match to TRBD1. The V and J ends lost 1 base and 1 base, in that order; junction bases with no gene match: 4. This CDR3 contains 17 residues. CDR1 is SGHVS and CDR2 is FNYEAQ in the germline V gene. In DNA form, the CDR3 reads TGTGCCAGCAGCTTAGGGACAGGGGGCTTACGCACAGATACGCAGTATTTT. Its protein is CASSLGTGGLRTDTQYF.

The chain uses TRBV5-1 and TRBJ1-1; D uncertain. CDR3 length equals 14 residues. Trimming pared 0 bases from V and 3 bases from J, leaving 9 bases between. The germline CDR1 and CDR2 sequences are SGHRS and YFSETQ. The DNA for the CDR3 is TGCGCCAGCAGCTTGGGCTCTGGATACACTGAAGCTTTCTTT. Encoded protein: CASSLGSGYTEAFF.

V usage is TRBV11-3 and J usage is TRBJ1-1; D remains unclear. The CDR3 runs 13 residues. In germline, CDR1 is SGHNT, CDR2 YENEEA. Deletions cut 10 bases from V and 3 bases from J, with 15 bases between. As DNA, the CDR3 is TGTGCCACCTCACCCAGTGGGGACACTGAAGCTTTCTTT. Its translation is CATSPSGDTEAFF.

The chain carries TRBV9 and TRBJ2-2, with a weak D call TRBD2 (6 bases). V gave up 2 bases and J gave up 7 bases, with 12 bases separating them. Germline V CDR1 and CDR2: SGDLS, YYNGEE. The CDR3 covers 14 residues. DNA of the CDR3: TGTGCCAGCAGCGTGGGTGGAGGGCTCGGGGAGCTGTTTTTT. It specifies CASSVGGGLGELFF.

This chain links TRBV29-1 with TRBJ1-1; TRBD1 is a possible D gene (6 bases). V gave up 7 bases and J gave up 3 bases, with 9 bases separating them. There are 11 residues in the CDR3. Germline V gene data show CDR1 as SQVTM and CDR2 as ANQGSEA. The DNA of the CDR3 is TGCAGCGGAGGACAGTACACTGAAGCTTTCTTT. Translating it yields CSGGQYTEAFF. Full variable domain (rest looked up from reference TRBV29-1 and TRBJ1-1): SAVISQKPSRDICQRGTSLTIQCQVDSQVTMMFWYRQQPGQSLTLIATANQGSEATYESGFVIDKFPISRPNLTFSTLTVSNMSPEDSSIYLCSGGQYTEAFFGQGTRLTVV.

J is TRBJ1-1 and V is TRBV11-2; D might be TRBD1 (6 bases). This CDR3 has 11 residues. With 6 bases removed from V and 10 bases from J, the gap between germline ends came to 12 bases. Per the germline V gene, CDR1 is SGHAT and CDR2 is FQNNGV. CDR3 nucleotide sequence: TGTGCCAGCAGTGGGGGGCAGGGAGCTTTCTTT. It codes for CASSGGQGAFF.

The chain combines TRBV12-5 with TRBJ2-2; D gene unclear. Germline V CDR1 and CDR2: LGHNT, FRNRAP. This CDR3 is built from 14 residues. V lost 7 bases, J lost 6 bases, and 15 bases lay in between. The CDR3: CASATLIPPGELFF. The CDR3 region has the DNA TGTGCTAGTGCCACCTTGATCCCTCCCGGGGAGCTGTTTTTT.

The chain combines TRBV19 with TRBJ2-1; D call uncertain. V was cut by 6 bases and J by 4 bases, with 7 bases left in between. The CDR3 contains 12 residues. Germline CDR1 reads LNHDA; CDR2 reads SQIVND (reference sequence). The CDR3: CASRDPYNEQFF. The DNA for the CDR3 is TGTGCCAGTAGGGACCCTTACAATGAGCAGTTCTTC.

V usage is TRBV6-5 and J usage is TRBJ1-1, with a possible D match to TRBD1 (5 bases). V was pared by 6 bases and J by 5 bases, with 13 bases between. This CDR3 contains 13 residues. Germline V CDR1 and CDR2: MNHEY, SVGAGI. CDR3 DNA: TGTGCCAGCAGCCTGGGGGGATGGACTGAAGCTTTCTTT. Its translation: CASSLGGWTEAFF.

The rearrangement uses TRBV18 and TRBJ1-3; D is unclear. Germline V gene lookup returns CDR1 KGHSH and CDR2 LQKENI. The V and J ends lost 7 bases and 1 base respectively, with 11 bases between them. The CDR3 consists of 14 residues. CDR3 amino acids: CASLPGGSGNTIYF. The CDR3 nucleotides are TGTGCCAGCTTACCGGGCGGGTCTGGAAACACCATATATTTT.